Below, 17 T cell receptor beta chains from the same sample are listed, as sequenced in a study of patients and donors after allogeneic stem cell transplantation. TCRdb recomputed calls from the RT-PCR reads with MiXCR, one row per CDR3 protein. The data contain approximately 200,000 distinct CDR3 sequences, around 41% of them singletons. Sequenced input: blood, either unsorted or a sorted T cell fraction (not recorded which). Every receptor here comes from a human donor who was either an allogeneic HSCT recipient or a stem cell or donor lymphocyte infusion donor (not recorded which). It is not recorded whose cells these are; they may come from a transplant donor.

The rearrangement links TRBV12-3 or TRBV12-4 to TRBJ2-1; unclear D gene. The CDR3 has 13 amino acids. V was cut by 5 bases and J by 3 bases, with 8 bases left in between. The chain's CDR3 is CASSGSGYNEQFF. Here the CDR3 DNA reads TGTGCCAGCAGTGGATCCGGCTACAATGAGCAGTTCTTC.

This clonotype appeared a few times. The CDR3, as DNA: TGTGCCAGCAGTAAGGGACAGGGACTTTTCTACACCTTC. Translation gives CASSKGQGLFYTF. The chain carries TRBV7-2 and TRBJ1-2, with 9 nucleotides matching TRBD1. The CDR3 is 13 amino acids. Germline trimming cut 6 bases from V and 10 bases from J; bases unmatched to any gene: 9. Germline CDR1 SGHTA, CDR2 FQGNSA.

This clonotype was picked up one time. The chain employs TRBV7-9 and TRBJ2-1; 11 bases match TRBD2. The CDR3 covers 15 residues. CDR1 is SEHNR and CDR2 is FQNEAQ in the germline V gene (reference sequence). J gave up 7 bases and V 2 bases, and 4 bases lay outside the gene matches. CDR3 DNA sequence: TGTGCCAGCAGCTTAAGGCCTAGCGGGAGGAATGAGCAGTTCTTC. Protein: CASSLRPSGRNEQFF.

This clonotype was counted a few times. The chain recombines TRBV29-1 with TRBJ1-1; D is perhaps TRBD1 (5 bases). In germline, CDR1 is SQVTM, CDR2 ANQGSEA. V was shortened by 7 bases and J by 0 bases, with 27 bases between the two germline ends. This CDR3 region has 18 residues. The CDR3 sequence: CSAGGGDRAVFMNTEAFF. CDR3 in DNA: TGCAGCGCTGGGGGTGGGGACCGTGCCGTATTTATGAACACTGAAGCTTTCTTT.

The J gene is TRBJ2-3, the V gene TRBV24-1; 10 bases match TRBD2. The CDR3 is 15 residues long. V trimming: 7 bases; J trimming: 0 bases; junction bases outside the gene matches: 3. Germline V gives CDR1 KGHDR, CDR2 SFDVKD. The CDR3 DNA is TGTGCCACCAGCTCTAGCGGGGGAAGCACAGATACGCAGTATTTT. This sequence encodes CATSSSGGSTDTQYF.

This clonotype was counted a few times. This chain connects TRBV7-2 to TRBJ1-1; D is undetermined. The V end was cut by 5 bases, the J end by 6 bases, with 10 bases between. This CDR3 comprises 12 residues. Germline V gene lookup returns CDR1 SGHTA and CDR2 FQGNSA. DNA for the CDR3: TGTGCCAGCAGCCCCCGGGATCCTGAAGCTTTCTTT. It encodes CASSPRDPEAFF.

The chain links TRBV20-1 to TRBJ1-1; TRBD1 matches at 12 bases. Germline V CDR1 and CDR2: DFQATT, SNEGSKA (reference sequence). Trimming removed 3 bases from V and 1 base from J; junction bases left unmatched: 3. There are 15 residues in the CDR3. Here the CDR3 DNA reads TGCAGTGCTAGGGGACAGGGGGCGACGAACACTGAAGCTTTCTTT. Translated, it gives CSARGQGATNTEAFF.

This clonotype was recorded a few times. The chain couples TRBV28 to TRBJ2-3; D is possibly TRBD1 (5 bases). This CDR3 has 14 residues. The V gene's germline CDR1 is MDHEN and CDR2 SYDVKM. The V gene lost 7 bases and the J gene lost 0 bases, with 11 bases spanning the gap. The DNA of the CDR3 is TGTGCCAGCATTCAGGGCGCCAGCACAGATACGCAGTATTTT. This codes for CASIQGASTDTQYF.

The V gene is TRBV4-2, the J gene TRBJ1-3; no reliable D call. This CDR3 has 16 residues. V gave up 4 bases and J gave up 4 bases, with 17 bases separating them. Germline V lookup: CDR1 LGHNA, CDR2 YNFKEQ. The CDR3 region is CASSPVGLRSGNTIYF. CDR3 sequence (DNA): TGTGCCAGCAGCCCAGTAGGACTGAGATCGGGAAACACCATATATTTT.

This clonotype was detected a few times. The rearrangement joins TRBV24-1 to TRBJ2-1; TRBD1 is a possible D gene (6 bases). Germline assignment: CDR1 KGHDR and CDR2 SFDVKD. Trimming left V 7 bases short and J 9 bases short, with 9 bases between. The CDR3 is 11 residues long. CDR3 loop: CATSRGSEQFF. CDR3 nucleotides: TGTGCCACCAGCAGGGGTAGTGAGCAGTTCTTC.

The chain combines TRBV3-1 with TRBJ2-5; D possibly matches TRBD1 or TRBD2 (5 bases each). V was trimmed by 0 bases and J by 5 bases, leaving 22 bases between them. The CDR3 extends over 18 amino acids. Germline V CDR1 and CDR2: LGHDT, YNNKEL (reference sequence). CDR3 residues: CASSQDNVTDWGYETQYF. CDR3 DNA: TGTGCCAGCAGCCAAGATAATGTAACTGATTGGGGGTATGAGACCCAGTACTTC.

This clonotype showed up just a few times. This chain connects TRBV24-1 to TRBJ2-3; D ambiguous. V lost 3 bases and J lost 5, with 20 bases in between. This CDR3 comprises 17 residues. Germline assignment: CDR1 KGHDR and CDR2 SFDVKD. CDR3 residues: CATSDSTTRPHGDTQYF. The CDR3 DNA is TGTGCCACCAGTGATAGTACGACACGACCCCACGGAGATACGCAGTATTTT.

CDR3 amino acids: CASSPGGLAAYNEQFF. CDR3 in DNA: TGTGCCAGCAGCCCTGGTGGGCTAGCGGCCTACAATGAGCAGTTCTTC. V usage is TRBV7-3 and J usage is TRBJ2-1, with TRBD2 matching over 7 bases. The V and J ends lost 5 bases and 2 bases, in that order; junction bases with no gene match: 9. This CDR3 has 16 residues. Germline V CDR1 and CDR2: SGHTA, FQGTGA.

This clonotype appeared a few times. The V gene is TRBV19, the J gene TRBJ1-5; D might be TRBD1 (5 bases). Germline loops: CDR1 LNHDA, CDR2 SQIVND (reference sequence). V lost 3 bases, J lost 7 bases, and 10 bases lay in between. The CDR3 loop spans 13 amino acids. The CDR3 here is CASSIRVSQPQHF. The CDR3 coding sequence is TGTGCCAGTAGTATCAGGGTAAGCCAGCCCCAGCATTTT.

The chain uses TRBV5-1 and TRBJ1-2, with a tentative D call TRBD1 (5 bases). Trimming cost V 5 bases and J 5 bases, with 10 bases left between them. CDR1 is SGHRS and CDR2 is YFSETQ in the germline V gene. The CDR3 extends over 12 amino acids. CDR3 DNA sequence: TGCGCCAGCAGGGGACCGGAGTATGGCTACACCTTC. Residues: CASRGPEYGYTF.

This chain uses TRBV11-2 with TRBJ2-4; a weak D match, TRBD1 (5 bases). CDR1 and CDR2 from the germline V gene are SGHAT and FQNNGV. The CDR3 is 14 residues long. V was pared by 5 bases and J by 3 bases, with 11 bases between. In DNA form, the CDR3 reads TGTGCCAGCAGCGTGGCGACAGTCAAAAACATTCAGTACTTC. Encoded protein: CASSVATVKNIQYF.

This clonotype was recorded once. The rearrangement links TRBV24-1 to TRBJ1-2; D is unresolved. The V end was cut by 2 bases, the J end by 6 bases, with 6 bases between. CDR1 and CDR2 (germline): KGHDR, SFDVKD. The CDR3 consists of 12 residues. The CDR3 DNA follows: TGTGCCACCAGTGATTCAGACGATGGCTACACCTTC. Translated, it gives CATSDSDDGYTF.